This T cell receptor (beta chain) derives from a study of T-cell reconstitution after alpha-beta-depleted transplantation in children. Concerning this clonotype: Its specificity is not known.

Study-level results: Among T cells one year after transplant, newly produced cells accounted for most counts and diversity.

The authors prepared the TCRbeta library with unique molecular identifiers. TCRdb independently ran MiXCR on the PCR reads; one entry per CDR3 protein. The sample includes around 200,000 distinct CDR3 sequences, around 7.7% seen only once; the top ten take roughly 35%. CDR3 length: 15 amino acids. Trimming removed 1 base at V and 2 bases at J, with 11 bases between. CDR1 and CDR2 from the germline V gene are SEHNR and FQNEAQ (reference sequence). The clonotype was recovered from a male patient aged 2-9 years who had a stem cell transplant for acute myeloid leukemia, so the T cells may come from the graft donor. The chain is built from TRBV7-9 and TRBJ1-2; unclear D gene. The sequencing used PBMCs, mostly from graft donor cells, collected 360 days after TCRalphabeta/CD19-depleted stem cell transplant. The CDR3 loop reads CASSLEEKANYGYTF. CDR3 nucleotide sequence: TGTGCCAGCAGCTTAGAAGAAAAGGCGAACTATGGCTACACCTTC.